The clone carrying this TCR beta chain was counted a few times. Its antigen remains unidentified. The V gene lost 0 bases and the J gene lost 1 base, with 8 bases spanning the gap. Germline CDR1 and CDR2: DFQATT and SNEGSKA (reference sequence). This CDR3 contains 14 residues. This sample was taken from a study of T cells after yellow fever vaccination. General observations from the study: Abundant clonotypes from the bulk population could have been carried over as contaminants into FACS-sorted repertoires.

TCRdb fed the 5' RACE reads into MiXCR, producing one record per CDR3 protein. The table shows 310,000 or so distinct CDR3 sequences, with roughly 3.5% occurring only once. The sample was PBMCs, taken on the day of the yellow fever booster vaccination. The rearrangement joins TRBV20-1 to TRBJ2-3; no reliable D call. The receptor's source is a man younger than 35 who received the YFV17D yellow fever vaccine. The CDR3 coding sequence is TGCAGTGCTAGAGATCCTTTGGGCACAGATACGCAGTATTTT. Translating it yields CSARDPLGTDTQYF.